This TCR beta chain was sequenced during a study of T cells after posttransplantation cyclophosphamide listed by TCRdb under 2016. Notes on the research overall: T cell repertoire reconstitution was tracked by TRB sequencing after myeloablative bone marrow transplantation in which posttransplantation cyclophosphamide was used as GVHD prophylaxis. Antigen receptor sequencing covered samples from about 40 PTCy-treated patients and 16 of their related bone marrow donors. Blood from all 34 PTCy patients who had 1-year posttransplant specimens underwent TRB sequencing. In 3 patients, TRB sequencing was also performed on up to 3 more blood samples taken 2 to 5.2 years after transplant, and in 4 patients, pretransplant blood was also TRB-sequenced. Because TRA and TRB clonality correlated tightly in several samples, later TCR analyses were limited to TRB. Public TRB sequences were compared against a database of over 3,500 sequences linked to responses to pathogens, tumor antigens, self-antigens and alloantigens.

TRB sequencing used genomic DNA with the immunoSEQ assay at survey resolution or the hsTCRB kit. On the authors' methods: The immunoSEQ software handled initial read processing, and the LymphoSeq R package was used for repertoire analyses. For each TRB dataset, clonality was calculated as 1 minus normalized Shannon entropy, and the Gini coefficient was computed as well. Phenotypes of unsorted samples were inferred by mapping TRB sequences from sorted subsets of the recipient or donor onto unsorted samples of the same recipient. Imported from immuneACCESS, the table was reduced by TCRdb to in-frame sequences with V and J called. These copies leave out some clones; in studies compared against another copy, an unresolved V gene accounts for under half, and the cause of the remainder is not known. V and J calls and clone size are as listed in that table; D and trimming were resolved from the DNA. With about 39,000 clones recorded, this sample contains no clone counted only once. The ten largest make up about 5% of the sample.

This clone was seen many times. What antigen it recognizes has not been identified. No much larger clonotype is one base removed from it; base qualities were not supplied. The paper as a whole reports these results and caveats: Across approximately 41 patients, TRB clonality was highly associated with recipient CMV seropositivity and CMV reactivation, and PTCy diversity was similar to diversity in CNI/methotrexate controls. The TRB repertoires of T cells infiltrating skin or the GI tract showed only limited overlap with the TRB repertoires found in blood. At 1-2 months, donor-recipient similarity was low but rose over the first year, and the later blood repertoires were often dominated by donor CD8+ memory clones.

Inclusive of the bounding cysteine and phenylalanine, the CDR3 is 13 residues long. Kept here is only the CDR3 DNA, which spans 39 bases and is read in frame from base 1. CDR1 and CDR2 are drawn from the germline V gene: MRHNA, SNTAGT. Ends trimmed: V by 3 bases, J by 5 bases; bases unmatched to a gene: 3. On the day of marrow donation, related bone marrow donors gave peripheral blood samples. Peripheral blood and bone marrow mononuclear cells were isolated by Ficoll-Hypaque density centrifugation and were cryopreserved. This receptor was identified in a woman aged 45-59 years in good health and a related stem cell transplant donor. The rearranged chain carries TRBV6-4 and TRBJ1-1; 7 central bases correspond to TRBD1. Sequencing was carried out using PBMCs. The CDR3 protein sequence reads: CASSDTGETEAFF. DNA sequence: TGTGCCAGCAGTGATACAGGGGAAACTGAAGCTTTCTTT.